Listed below are T cell receptor beta chains from one sample, sequenced in a study of T cell responses to AZD1222 COVID-19 vaccine. Here immunoSEQ multiplex PCR was the method, and the copy in TCRdb shows in-frame clones only, minus some. The sample has 120,000 or so clones; approximately 85% are singletons. Material: peripheral blood, obtained on day 0 of AZD1222 vaccination. All receptors come from an adult in good health. The CDR3 runs from the conserved cysteine through the conserved F or W.

j_gene,len,v_gene,CDR3aa
TRBJ2-5,12,TRBV19,CASSSQAETQYF
TRBJ2-1,16,TRBV11-2,CASSLATGPAYNEQFF
TRBJ2-5,16,TRBV6-5,CASSYSPLTGGKTQYF
TRBJ2-2,15,TRBV6-4,CASSIQGPNTGELFF
TRBJ2-3,15,TRBV10-3,CAIRGLGGATDTQYF
TRBJ1-2,15,TRBV11-2,CASSSLRDRNYGYTF
TRBJ2-5,13,TRBV10-1,CASSESRGGTQYF
TRBJ2-5,15,TRBV5-1,CASSLATGKQETQYF
TRBJ1-4,17,TRBV6-6,CASSPIPGSGWSEKLFF
TRBJ2-7,13,TRBV12-3/TRBV12-4,CASSLGRNYEQYF
TRBJ2-6,16,TRBV15,CATSRDAHSGANVLTF
TRBJ2-2,15,TRBV7-7,CASSQTGVGTGELFF
TRBJ1-1,15,TRBV13,CASSSTPSQNTEAFF
TRBJ1-1,13,TRBV3-1/TRBV3-2,CASSQGAQTEAFF
TRBJ1-1,13,TRBV19,CASARGPGTEAFF
TRBJ1-6,14,TRBV6-4,CASSDSGGGSPLHF
TRBJ2-7,13,TRBV15,CATSRGGYDEQYF
TRBJ1-2,12,TRBV7-2,CASSSNTYGYTF
TRBJ1-2,15,TRBV7-8,CASSLAARVKSSDTF
TRBJ1-4,15,TRBV5-4,CASSSGGISNEKLFF
TRBJ1-4,14,TRBV5-1,CASSLVQGNEKLFF
TRBJ2-4,16,TRBV9,CASSVGRGSTKNIQYF
TRBJ1-2,13,TRBV2,CASSAEGRGGYTF
TRBJ2-7,14,TRBV7-2,CASSLALAGHEQYF
TRBJ2-1,17,TRBV6-2/TRBV6-3,CASSLKGHRISYNEQFF
TRBJ2-5,14,TRBV11-3,CASSARDRGETQYF
TRBJ2-3,15,TRBV7-2,CASSSIAGAKGTQYF
TRBJ1-6,14,TRBV27,CASRPGGPPSPLHF
TRBJ1-2,12,TRBV14,CASSQDRLGYTF
TRBJ2-3,16,TRBV5-4,CASSLRLVPSTDTQYF
TRBJ1-1,15,TRBV7-9,CASSQIQGPGTEAFF
TRBJ1-5,16,TRBV5-5,CASTREGANINQPQHF
TRBJ2-1,15,TRBV2,CASRPRDSPYNEQFF
TRBJ1-2,13,TRBV19,CASSMLGFYGYTF
TRBJ1-6,15,TRBV30,CAWSVRGGGNSPLHF
TRBJ1-6,14,TRBV15,CATAGKGWNSPLHF
TRBJ1-5,16,TRBV7-2,CASSPGTAHSDQPQHF
TRBJ2-5,16,TRBV18,CASSPTSFRRRETQYF
TRBJ2-7,16,TRBV18,CASSPPRLAGVYEQYF
TRBJ2-3,14,TRBV10-3,CAIMEGGSTDTQYF
TRBJ1-2,14,TRBV6-5,CASTSGGRVYGYTF
TRBJ1-1,15,TRBV7-9,CASSPNRGLNTEAFF